This T cell receptor beta chain appears in the sequencing data of a study of blood T cell repertoires in COVID-19. Study-level background: Samples came from the United States, Italy and Spain, spanning acute and convalescent COVID-19. PBMCs, B-cell-depleted T cells, or T cells were the source of the cDNA or gDNA that made up the material.

Trimming removed 0 bases at V and 0 bases at J, with 18 bases between. Looked up from germline, CDR1 is SNHLY and CDR2 is FYNNEI. The CDR3 has 19 amino acids. Original handling: The assay estimated nucleated cells by amplifying reference gene primers. Clones were read by immunoSEQ multiplex PCR, and TCRdb kept only the in-frame ones, dropping some. The V and J calls and clone size were taken over from that table, and D and trimming were inferred from the DNA. The sample lists around 63,000 clones; approximately 90% were seen once. Material for sequencing was peripheral blood. The receptor comes from a woman aged 55 to 70 with acute or convalescent COVID-19. The chain combines TRBV2 with TRBJ1-5; D may be TRBD1 (6 bases). The CDR3 here is CASSEALVGRGYSNQPQHF. The CDR3 bases are TGTGCCAGCAGTGAAGCGCTTGTGGGCAGGGGATATAGCAATCAGCCCCAGCATTTT. Supplemented by reference TRBV2 and TRBJ1-5, the full variable domain reads EPEVTQTPSHQVTQMGQEVILRCVPISNHLYFYWYRQILGQKVEFLVSFYNNEISEKSEIFDDQFSVERPDGSNFTLKIRSTKLEDSAMYFCASSEALVGRGYSNQPQHFGDGTRLSIL.